A single TCR beta chain is shown here with its context. Its target is unknown. Trimming pared 0 bases from V and 6 bases from J, leaving 13 bases between. In germline, CDR1 is SGDLS, CDR2 YYNGEE. The CDR3 totals 15 residues. The sample originates from a study of PD-1 blockade in mismatch repair-deficient tumors. Looking at the study overall: All were previously treated, progressing patients with 11 to 13 mismatch repair-deficient cancer types.

The study, taken as a whole, reports: Rapid post-treatment expansion, then contraction, generally preceding radiologic response, marked tumor-resident clones.

Clones were read by immunoSEQ multiplex PCR, and TCRdb kept only the in-frame ones, dropping some. The sample carries 90,000 to 130,000 clones, about 83% recorded once. PCR or immunohistochemistry showed mismatch repair deficiency in every enrolled patient. TCRs were sequenced from a few patients responding to pembrolizumab. This sequence was found in an adult with mismatch repair-deficient cancer. The chain has TRBV9 and TRBJ2-1, with D possibly matching TRBD2 (5 bases). Sample: peripheral blood, taken just over 59 weeks after starting pembrolizumab. CDR3 residues: CASSVVPSGVNEQFF. The CDR3 nucleotides read TGTGCCAGCAGCGTAGTCCCAAGCGGTGTCAATGAGCAGTTCTTC.